This is a list of T cell receptor beta chains from one sample in a study of T cells after yellow fever vaccination. One entry per CDR3 protein, called by TCRdb with MiXCR from the 5' RACE reads. This table holds 250,000 to 350,000 distinct CDR3 sequences, less than 9.5% found once. The sample consisted of CD4+ T cells sorted from PBMCs, taken 5 days after the yellow fever booster vaccination. These receptors were taken from a man between 18 and 29 years old who received the YFV17D yellow fever vaccine. CDR3s include the opening cysteine and the closing phenylalanine or tryptophan. A D gene is named only where the DNA matches it firmly. Clone sizes are given selectively: once, few, many, or a class where the clone is expanded.

J gene	V gene	clone size	D gene	CDR3 protein	CDR3 DNA
TRBJ2-2	TRBV5-1	few	NA	CASSLAVSNTGELFF	TGCGCCAGCTCCTTGGCAGTATCGAACACCGGGGAGCTGTTTTTT
TRBJ1-6	TRBV5-6	few	NA	CASSPLVTKGSPLHF	TGTGCCAGCAGCCCCTTGGTAACTAAGGGTTCACCCCTCCACTTT
TRBJ1-5	TRBV4-1	few	NA	CASSQDLIGYQPQHF	TGCGCCAGCAGCCAAGATCTAATCGGTTATCAGCCCCAGCATTTT
TRBJ2-3	TRBV24-1	NA	TRBD2	CATSDPRGAGTDTQYF	TGTGCCACCAGTGATCCGCGGGGGGCCGGCACAGATACGCAGTATTTT
TRBJ2-1	TRBV20-1	many	NA	CSAPNWYNEQFF	TGCAGTGCTCCTAATTGGTACAATGAGCAGTTCTTC
TRBJ1-5	TRBV29-1	many	TRBD1	CSAGTGNSNQPQHF	TGCAGCGCTGGGACAGGGAATAGCAATCAGCCCCAGCATTTT
TRBJ2-1	TRBV18	NA	NA	CASLGVSGANNEQFF	TGTGCCAGCTTGGGGGTAAGCGGTGCCAACAATGAGCAGTTCTTC
TRBJ1-3	TRBV7-2	few	NA	CASSPGGGNTIYF	TGTGCCAGCAGCCCGGGCGGGGGAAACACCATATATTTT
TRBJ1-2	TRBV6-2/TRBV6-3	NA	NA	CASSYWGNGYTF	TGTGCCAGCAGTTACTGGGGTAATGGCTACACCTTC
TRBJ1-2	TRBV18	NA	TRBD1	CASSPFRTGSGGYTF	TGTGCCAGCTCACCTTTCAGGACAGGGTCTGGAGGCTACACCTTC
TRBJ2-3	TRBV5-1	NA	NA	CASSLRYGTDTQYF	TGCGCCAGCAGCTTGAGGTATGGCACAGATACGCAGTATTTT
TRBJ1-2	TRBV2	NA	NA	CASIMAANYGYTF	TGTGCCAGCATTATGGCAGCTAACTATGGCTACACCTTC
TRBJ2-7	TRBV6-6	few	TRBD1	CASRSQGVGEQYF	TGTGCCAGCAGGTCACAGGGGGTGGGGGAGCAGTACTTC
TRBJ2-5	TRBV20-1	few	NA	CSARQGTGETQYF	TGCAGTGCTAGACAGGGTACTGGCGAGACCCAGTACTTC
TRBJ1-5	TRBV5-8	many	TRBD1	CASSIGQGGQPQHF	TGTGCCAGCAGCATCGGACAGGGAGGGCAGCCCCAGCATTTT
TRBJ1-6	TRBV5-5	many	NA	CASTEGGPLHF	TGTGCCAGCACCGAGGGGGGACCCCTCCACTTT
TRBJ2-5	TRBV12-3/TRBV12-4	few	NA	CASSTRGGETQYF	TGTGCCAGCAGTACTCGGGGCGGGGAGACCCAGTACTTC
TRBJ2-2	TRBV20-1	few	TRBD2	CSARAGANTGELFF	TGCAGTGCTAGGGCGGGGGCGAACACCGGGGAGCTGTTTTTT
TRBJ2-2	TRBV28	NA	TRBD2	CASTDGGANTGELFF	TGTGCCAGCACCGACGGGGGGGCGAACACCGGGGAGCTGTTTTTT
TRBJ1-5	TRBV7-2	NA	NA	CASSYNNQPQHF	TGTGCCAGCAGCTACAACAATCAGCCCCAGCATTTT
TRBJ2-5	TRBV5-1	many	TRBD2	CASITGTSGGETQYF	TGCGCCAGCATTACTGGGACTAGCGGGGGAGAGACCCAGTACTTC
TRBJ1-6	TRBV2	few	NA	CASKAEGPYNSPLHF	TGTGCCAGCAAGGCGGAGGGGCCCTATAATTCACCCCTCCACTTT
TRBJ1-5	TRBV3-1	NA	NA	CASSQGLYNQPQHF	TGTGCCAGCAGCCAGGGCCTTTACAATCAGCCCCAGCATTTT
TRBJ2-5	TRBV27	few	NA	CASSIRGRETQYF	TGTGCCAGCAGTATTAGGGGCAGAGAGACCCAGTACTTC